This TCR beta chain is drawn from a study of glioma-infiltrating T cells. Study background: Low-grade gliomas were grade II; glioblastomas were grade IV at initial diagnosis. Study observations and caveats: A blood CDR3 motif signature was depleted in highly divergent patients. Non-neoplastic patients had below-expected tissue-blood divergence, while all gliomas exceeded expectation.

Trimming took 5 bases from V and 4 from J; bases not matched to a gene: 12. The V gene's germline CDR1 is MNHEY and CDR2 SMNVEV (reference sequence). The CDR3 has 19 residues. On this clonotype itself: What it binds is not known.

TCR alpha and beta CDR3 regions were amplified from RNA using iRepertoire nested multiplex PCR. Input was 100-400 ng of tissue mRNA or PBMC total RNA. TCRdb ran MiXCR on the multiplex PCR reads and lists one entry per CDR3 protein. The table records about 400,000 distinct CDR3 sequences, 35% to 45% of them present only once. This sequence was found in a human donor with low-grade glioma or glioblastoma, undergoing nonglioma brain surgery, or in good health (not recorded which). This chain links TRBV27 with TRBJ2-4; 15 bases line up with TRBD2. What was sequenced was glioma tissue, nonneoplastic brain tissue, or PBMCs (not recorded which). The CDR3 loop reads CASSHRTSGRARPKNIQYF. The CDR3 DNA is TGTGCCAGCAGTCACCGGACTAGCGGGAGGGCCAGGCCTAAAAACATTCAGTACTTC.